This T cell receptor (beta chain) comes out of a study of vaccination effects on CD4 cells after COVID-19. Note on this clone: Its antigen remains unidentified.

The repertoire was sequenced with immunoSEQ multiplex PCR; TCRdb's copy has only in-frame clones and lacks some. The sample yields 35,000 to 45,000 clones, around 78% seen once. CDR1 and CDR2 (germline): SGHRS, YFSETQ. V lost 4 bases and J lost 6, with 15 bases in between. This CDR3 contains 14 residues. Sequencing followed a ViraFEST assay step that expanded antigen-specific CD4+ T cells with viral peptide pools. With nine to eleven days of culture completed, CD4+ T cells were isolated. Nucleocapsid antibody tests were negative, and the vaccine recipients had no prior SARS-CoV-2 infection. Every well got a few million PBMC, which were grown with 8.5 to 10 IU/ml IL-2 and about 9.5 ug/ml peptides.

The sample was CD4+ T cells from PBMCs cultured with SARS-CoV-2 spike peptides, taken before COVID-19 vaccination. This rearrangement joins TRBV5-1 to TRBJ2-3; D is possibly TRBD2 (7 bases). This clonotype was obtained from a human donor who received a COVID-19 vaccine. CDR3: CASSRGGALDTQYF. The DNA for the CDR3 is TGCGCCAGCAGCCGTGGGGGGGCGTTGGATACGCAGTATTTT.